This entry lists 25 T cell receptor beta chains sequenced from one sample in a study of blood T cell repertoires in COVID-19. Profiling relied on immunoSEQ multiplex PCR, and the TCRdb table lists in-frame clones only, not all of them. The sample records about 120,000 clones, over 80% being singletons. Material for sequencing was peripheral blood. The receptors were sampled from a man aged 60 to 69 with acute or convalescent COVID-19.

In the case of this clone: At one end the junction does not follow the germline gene, possibly because of a read error. J is TRBJ1-2 and V is TRBV5-1; unclear D gene. CDR3 length: 15 residues. CDR1 is SGHRS, CDR2 YFSETQ, per germline. The CDR3 loop reads CASSFEGTPHYGYTF. The CDR3 DNA sequence: TGCGCCAGCAGCTTCGAGGGTACCCCCCACTACGGCTACACCTTC.

The genes are TRBV5-5 and TRBJ1-1; a possible D gene is TRBD1 (5 bases). The germline V gene has CDR1 SGHKS and CDR2 YYEKEE (reference sequence). Trimming removed 1 base from V and 2 bases from J, with 15 bases in between. This CDR3 spans 16 amino acids. CDR3 in amino acids: CASSLPPPQGNTEAFF. The CDR3 DNA reads as TGTGCCAGCAGCTTGCCTCCCCCTCAGGGTAACACTGAAGCTTTCTTT.

The chain has TRBV7-9 and TRBJ1-1; tentative D call: TRBD1 (6 bases). The CDR3 has 14 residues. CDR1 and CDR2 from the germline V gene are SEHNR and FQNEAQ (reference sequence). Trimming left V 7 bases short and J 8 bases short, with 20 bases between. The CDR3 spells CASTPGQSRWEAFF. CDR3 sequence (DNA): TGTGCCAGCACCCCTGGACAGTCCCGGTGGGAAGCTTTCTTT. The entire variable domain, with the rest obtained from reference TRBV7-9 and TRBJ1-1, is as follows: DTGVSQNPRHKITKRGQNVTFRCDPISEHNRLYWYRQTLGQGPEFLTYFQNEAQLEKSRLLSDRFSAERPKGSFSTLEIQRTEQGDSAMYLCASTPGQSRWEAFFGQGTRLTVV.

This chain joins TRBV13 and TRBJ2-1, with 9 nucleotides matching TRBD2. The germline V gene encodes CDR1 PRHDT and CDR2 FYEKMQ (reference sequence). V shed 0 bases, J shed 6 bases, and the junction held 3 bases outside the gene matches. This CDR3 comprises 15 residues. CDR3 bases: TGTGCCAGCAGCTTAGGTAGCGGGAGTACCAATGAGCAGTTCTTC. It specifies CASSLGSGSTNEQFF. The whole variable domain, filled in from reference TRBV13 and TRBJ2-1, reads AAGVIQSPRHLIKEKRETATLKCYPIPRHDTVYWYQQGPGQDPQFLISFYEKMQSDKGSIPDRFSAQQFSDYHSELNMSSLELGDSALYFCASSLGSGSTNEQFFGPGTRLTVL.

This chain joins TRBV7-9 and TRBJ1-6, with D tentatively TRBD1 (6 bases). This CDR3 region has 14 residues. Germline V gives CDR1 SEHNR, CDR2 FQNEAQ (reference sequence). The germline V and J ends were trimmed by 8 bases and 6 bases, with 14 bases remaining between them. The CDR3 coding sequence is TGTGCCAGCGGGGGAAAACAGGGTAATTCACCCCTCCACTTT. Translated: CASGGKQGNSPLHF.

The chain recombines TRBV28 with TRBJ1-2; 10 bases line up with TRBD1. The ends lost 6 bases at V and 2 bases at J; junction bases unmatched: 6. CDR1 and CDR2 from the germline V gene are MDHEN and SYDVKM. CDR3 length: 15 amino acids. The CDR3, as DNA: TGTGCCAGCAGATTGGGGGGACAGGGGAACTATGGCTACACCTTC. This translates into CASRLGGQGNYGYTF.

This chain links TRBV11-2 with TRBJ1-6; D gene uncertain. V was clipped by 3 bases and J by 6 bases, with 12 bases between them. This CDR3 comprises 15 residues. In germline, CDR1 is SGHAT, CDR2 FQNNGV. CDR3: CASSFLGLFNSPLHF. CDR3 in DNA: TGTGCCAGCAGCTTCCTTGGACTGTTTAATTCACCCCTCCACTTT.

This chain uses TRBV7-3 with TRBJ1-1; D gene uncertain. The germline V gene has CDR1 SGHTA and CDR2 FQGTGA. The CDR3 spans 13 residues. With 2 bases removed from V and 1 base from J, the gap between germline ends came to 5 bases. The DNA for the CDR3 is TGTGCCAGCAGCTTAGACAAGAACACTGAAGCTTTCTTT. Its translation: CASSLDKNTEAFF. The whole variable domain, filled in from reference TRBV7-3 and TRBJ1-1, reads GAGVSQTPSNKVTEKGKYVELRCDPISGHTALYWYRQSLGQGPEFLIYFQGTGAADDSGLPNDRFFAVRPEGSVSTLKIQRTERGDSAVYLCASSLDKNTEAFFGQGTRLTVV.

This clone occurred a few times. V usage is TRBV5-1 and J usage is TRBJ2-2, with unresolved D. Trimming took 0 bases from V and 0 from J, leaving 9 bases between them. This CDR3 region has 16 residues. Germline CDR1 SGHRS, CDR2 YFSETQ. The CDR3 protein is CASSLGNTANTGELFF. The CDR3 nucleotides are TGCGCCAGCAGCTTGGGAAATACTGCGAACACCGGGGAGCTGTTTTTT.

This clone was seen once. The DNA for the CDR3 is TGTGCCAGTAGGCACTCAACTAGCCCAGATACGCAGTATTTT. Translation gives CASRHSTSPDTQYF. The chain employs TRBV19 and TRBJ2-3, with a possible D match to TRBD2 (6 bases). The CDR3 consists of 14 residues. Trimming took 6 bases from V and 4 from J, leaving 14 bases between them. CDR1 is LNHDA, CDR2 SQIVND, per germline (reference sequence).

The J gene is TRBJ2-3, the V gene TRBV29-1, with 10 bases aligning to TRBD2. Trimming removed 1 base from V and 2 bases from J; junction bases left unmatched: 3. This CDR3 contains 15 residues. Germline V gives CDR1 SQVTM, CDR2 ANQGSEA. The CDR3 region is CSVEVLAGNTDTQYF. The CDR3 DNA is TGCAGCGTTGAAGTACTAGCGGGGAACACAGATACGCAGTATTTT.

This clone was picked up a small number of times. The chain employs TRBV6-6 and TRBJ1-5, with a tentative D call TRBD1 (5 bases). The CDR3 has 14 amino acids. Looked up from germline, CDR1 is MNHNY and CDR2 is SVGAGI (reference sequence). Trimming pared 8 bases from V and 9 bases from J, leaving 20 bases between. CDR3: CASSPGGGSGPQHF. The CDR3 DNA reads TGTGCCAGCTCCCCTGGGGGGGGTTCGGGGCCCCAGCATTTT.

The chain employs TRBV19 and TRBJ1-2, with 10 bases that match TRBD1. Germline CDR1 is LNHDA and CDR2 is SQIVND (reference sequence). J gave up 0 bases and V 5 bases, and 9 bases lay outside the gene matches. The CDR3 contains 17 residues. CDR3 coding DNA: TGTGCCAGTAGTGCTGAGGGGACAGGGGTTCCTAACTATGGCTACACCTTC. This codes for CASSAEGTGVPNYGYTF. Drawing the rest from reference TRBV19 and TRBJ1-2, the complete variable domain is DGGITQSPKYLFRKEGQNVTLSCEQNLNHDAMYWYRQDPGQGLRLIYYSQIVNDFQKGDIAEGYSVSREKKESFPLTVTSAQKNPTAFYLCASSAEGTGVPNYGYTFGSGTRLTVV.

This chain links TRBV5-4 with TRBJ1-1; D may be TRBD1 (5 bases). The CDR3 consists of 14 residues. The germline V and J ends were trimmed by 6 bases and 1 base, with 13 bases remaining between them. Looked up from germline, CDR1 is SGHNT and CDR2 is YYREEE (reference sequence). The CDR3 protein is CASNFQGANTEAFF. CDR3 in DNA: TGTGCCAGCAACTTCCAGGGCGCGAACACTGAAGCTTTCTTT.

This chain joins TRBV24-1 and TRBJ2-1; 9 bases map to TRBD1. V dropped 11 bases and J dropped 8; count of bases not matched to a gene: 12. The CDR3 extends over 14 amino acids. Per the germline V gene, CDR1 is KGHDR and CDR2 is SFDVKD. The CDR3 sequence: CAIATGTGRDEQFF. The CDR3 nucleotides read TGTGCCATCGCGACCGGGACAGGGAGGGATGAGCAGTTCTTC.

This clone showed up just once. This rearrangement joins TRBV27 to TRBJ1-2; D gene uncertain. Deletions cut 1 base from V and 1 base from J, with 7 bases between. Per germline, CDR1 MNHEY and CDR2 SMNVEV (reference sequence). The CDR3 has 14 residues. CDR3 protein: CASSLYRDNYGYTF. The CDR3 nucleotides read TGTGCCAGCAGTTTATATCGGGATAACTATGGCTACACCTTC.

The genes are TRBV29-1 and TRBJ1-5; 7 bases are shared with TRBD1. Germline V lookup: CDR1 SQVTM, CDR2 ANQGSEA. This CDR3 is 13 amino acids long. The ends lost 6 bases at V and 4 bases at J; junction bases unmatched: 6. The CDR3 sequence is CSVRTGPNQPQHF. The CDR3 DNA sequence: TGCAGCGTCAGGACAGGCCCTAATCAGCCCCAGCATTTT.

The chain recombines TRBV28 with TRBJ2-7; the match to TRBD1 covers 9 bases. The germline V gene has CDR1 MDHEN and CDR2 SYDVKM. This CDR3 has 13 residues. Unmatched junction bases numbered 7, after V lost 7 bases and J lost 6 bases. In nucleotides, the CDR3 is TGTGCCAGCACGGGACAGGGTTGGGCCGAGCAGTACTTC. It encodes CASTGQGWAEQYF.

CDR3 in amino acids: CSAQAGNEQFF. The CDR3 nucleotides are TGCAGTGCCCAAGCGGGGAATGAGCAGTTCTTC. The chain links TRBV20-1 to TRBJ2-1; TRBD2 agrees at 7 bases. The V and J ends lost 6 bases and 7 bases, in that order; junction bases with no gene match: 3. This CDR3 spans 11 amino acids. In germline, CDR1 is DFQATT, CDR2 SNEGSKA (reference sequence).

The chain combines TRBV7-3 with TRBJ1-2; D call uncertain. The CDR3 is made up of 13 amino acids. CDR1 and CDR2 (germline): SGHTA, FQGTGA. The ends were cut back, 6 bases at V and 8 bases at J, with 16 bases in the middle. The CDR3 reads CASSFDAARGYTF. The CDR3 bases are TGTGCCAGCAGTTTTGACGCGGCTCGAGGCTACACCTTC.

The chain recombines TRBV19 with TRBJ2-1; possible D gene TRBD1, 7 bases. The V end lost 11 bases, the J end lost 8 bases, and 19 bases lay between the germline ends. This CDR3 has 13 amino acids. From germline, CDR1 is LNHDA and CDR2 SQIVND (reference sequence). The CDR3 loop is CASKETGRHEQFF. The CDR3 nucleotides read TGTGCCTCGAAGGAGACAGGGAGGCATGAGCAGTTCTTC.

The V and J genes are TRBV5-4 and TRBJ1-1; 10 nucleotides match TRBD1. This CDR3 contains 13 residues. Germline trimming cut 2 bases from V and 6 bases from J; bases unmatched to any gene: 1. Germline V gene data show CDR1 as SGHNT and CDR2 as YYREEE (reference sequence). For the CDR3, the DNA is TGTGCCAGCAGCTTCGGACAGGGGGCTGAAGCTTTCTTT. Amino acids: CASSFGQGAEAFF.

The V and J genes are TRBV4-2 and TRBJ2-5; D is undetermined. The CDR3 consists of 13 residues. Trimming took 4 bases from V and 5 from J, leaving 11 bases between them. The germline V gene has CDR1 LGHNA and CDR2 YNFKEQ. Written as DNA, the CDR3 is TGTGCCAGCAGCCCCGAGCCTACGGAGACCCAGTACTTC. Translating it yields CASSPEPTETQYF.

The chain joins TRBV15 to TRBJ1-4; D remains unclear. The V end lost 0 bases, the J end lost 5 bases, and 13 bases lay between the germline ends. The CDR3 spans 16 residues. The germline V gene encodes CDR1 LNHNV and CDR2 YYDKDF (reference sequence). CDR3 region: CATSRDIPGGNEKLFF. For the CDR3, the DNA is TGTGCCACCAGCAGAGATATTCCGGGCGGGAATGAAAAACTGTTTTTT.

V usage is TRBV11-3 and J usage is TRBJ2-1; perhaps TRBD2 as D (6 bases). V dropped 4 bases and J dropped 10 bases, with 20 bases sitting between them. The CDR3 consists of 15 residues. CDR1 and CDR2 (germline): SGHNT, YENEEA. In nucleotides, the CDR3 is TGTGCCAGCAGCTCGCGTTCGGAGGGGTATAGGGAGCAGTTCTTC. Translating it yields CASSSRSEGYREQFF.